Here is one TCR beta chain with its context. Its target is not known. The data are from a study of CD8 T cells in Susac syndrome. The CDR3 covers 16 residues. Germline V gene lookup returns CDR1 SGHAT and CDR2 FQNNGV. The ends were cut back, 4 bases at V and 6 bases at J, with 22 bases in the middle. An input of about 0.5 to 1 ug of RNA was subjected to reverse transcription using random hexamers. TCR beta CDR3 was amplified by immunoSEQ multiplex PCR. This amplification extended across 54 Vbeta and 13 Jbeta segments. TCRdb recomputed calls from the immunoSEQ multiplex PCR reads with MiXCR, one row per CDR3 protein. Of about 120,000 distinct CDR3 sequences listed, 80% to 95% are singletons. Sequencing targeted TCR beta in T cells from blood (CD8+ and CD4+). Isolation of CD8+ and CD4+ T cells was performed negatively, whereas enrichment of TEMRA cells was done by FACS. Findings of the study overall: It was acknowledged by the study that relatively few individuals were included in its TCR sequencing and HLA analysis.

Sequencing was done on a sample of CD8+ T cells from PBMCs. The sequence came from a human donor in good health. The chain couples TRBV11-2 to TRBJ2-7; weak D call: TRBD2 (6 bases). In DNA form, the CDR3 reads TGTGCCAGCAGCTCCCTCCGGGGGATGGAGATTCGCGAGCAGTACTTC. Encoded protein: CASSSLRGMEIREQYF.